One T cell receptor (beta chain) is described in this entry. Its antigen remains unidentified. The data originate from a study of T cell repertoires in cytomegalovirus infection. Study information: Well-studied HLA-B-restricted epitopes and recently identified HLA-C-restricted epitopes of CMV were both used in the study. Based on public TCR beta signatures, there were indications of CMV infection and of a matching HLA type. Study outcomes and limitations: Clonotype analysis showed dominance of the ex vivo response by HLA-C-restricted CMV-specific TCR beta clonotypes.

TCRdb re-analysed the reads in MiXCR, keeping a single row per CDR3 protein. The table lists some 350,000 distinct CDR3 sequences, about 32% of them singletons. Specimen: cultured PBMCs, collected from culture after CMV antigen stimulation. The sequence came from a human donor in good health (CMV status not recorded). Some clones in this sample may be carry-over from other donors' samples.

CDR3 DNA: TGTGCCAGCACTTTCAGGACAGGGGACCCCTACGAGCAGTACTTC. This encodes CASTFRTGDPYEQYF. The rearrangement joins TRBV6-1 to TRBJ2-7; 9 bases align to TRBD1. The J segment lost 2 bases and the V segment lost 7 bases, leaving 9 bases of the junction unmatched. Germline CDR1 reads MNHNS; CDR2 reads SASEGT. The length of the CDR3 is 15 residues.